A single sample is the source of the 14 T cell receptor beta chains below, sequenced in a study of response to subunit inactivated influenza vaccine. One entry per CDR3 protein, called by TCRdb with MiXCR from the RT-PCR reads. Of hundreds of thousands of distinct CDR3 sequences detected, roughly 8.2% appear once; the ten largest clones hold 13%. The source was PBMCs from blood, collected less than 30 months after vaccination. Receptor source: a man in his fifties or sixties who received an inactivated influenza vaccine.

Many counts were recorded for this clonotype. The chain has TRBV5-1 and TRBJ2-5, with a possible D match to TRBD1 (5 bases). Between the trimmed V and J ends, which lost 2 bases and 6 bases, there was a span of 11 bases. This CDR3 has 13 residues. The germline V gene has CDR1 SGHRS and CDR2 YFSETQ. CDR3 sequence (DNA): TGCGCCAGCAGCTTTGATAGGGGTCAGACCCAGTACTTC. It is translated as CASSFDRGQTQYF.

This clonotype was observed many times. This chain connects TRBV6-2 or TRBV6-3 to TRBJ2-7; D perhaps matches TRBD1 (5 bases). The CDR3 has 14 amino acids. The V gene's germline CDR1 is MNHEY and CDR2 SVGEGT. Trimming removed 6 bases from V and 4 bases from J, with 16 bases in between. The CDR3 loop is CASSRRQGGYEQYF. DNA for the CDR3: TGTGCCAGCAGCCGCCGCCAGGGTGGGTACGAGCAGTACTTC.

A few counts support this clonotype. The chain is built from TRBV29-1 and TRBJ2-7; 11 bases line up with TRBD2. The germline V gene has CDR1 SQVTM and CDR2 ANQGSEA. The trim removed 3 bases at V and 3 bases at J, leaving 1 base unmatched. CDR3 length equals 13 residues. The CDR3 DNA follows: TGCAGCGTTGATGGACTAGCGGGCTACGAGCAGTACTTC. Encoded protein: CSVDGLAGYEQYF.

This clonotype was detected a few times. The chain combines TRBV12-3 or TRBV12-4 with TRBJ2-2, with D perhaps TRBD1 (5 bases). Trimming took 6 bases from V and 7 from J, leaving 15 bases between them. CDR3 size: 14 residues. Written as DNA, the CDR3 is TGTGCCAGCAGCCTTTTAAGGACAAACGGGGAGCTGTTTTTT. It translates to CASSLLRTNGELFF.

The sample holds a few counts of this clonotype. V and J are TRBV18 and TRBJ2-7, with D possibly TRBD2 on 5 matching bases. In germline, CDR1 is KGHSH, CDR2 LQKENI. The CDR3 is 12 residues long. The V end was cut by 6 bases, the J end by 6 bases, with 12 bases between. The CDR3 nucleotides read TGTGCCAGCTCGGAGAGGGTTGGCGAGCAGTACTTC. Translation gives CASSERVGEQYF.

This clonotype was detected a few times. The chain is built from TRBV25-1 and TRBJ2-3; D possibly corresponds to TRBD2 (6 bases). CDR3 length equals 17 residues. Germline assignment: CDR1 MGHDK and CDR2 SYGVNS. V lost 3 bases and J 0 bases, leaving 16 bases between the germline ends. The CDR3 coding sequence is TGTGCCAGCAGTGAGGCTAGCGCTCAAATAAGCACAGATACGCAGTATTTT. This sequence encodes CASSEASAQISTDTQYF.

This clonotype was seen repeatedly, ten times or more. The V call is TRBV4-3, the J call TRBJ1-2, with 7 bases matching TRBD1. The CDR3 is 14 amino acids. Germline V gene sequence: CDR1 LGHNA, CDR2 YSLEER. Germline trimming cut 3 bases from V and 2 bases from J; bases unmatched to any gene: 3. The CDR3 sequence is CASSQETGNYGYTF. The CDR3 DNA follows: TGCGCCAGCAGCCAGGAGACAGGGAACTATGGCTACACCTTC.

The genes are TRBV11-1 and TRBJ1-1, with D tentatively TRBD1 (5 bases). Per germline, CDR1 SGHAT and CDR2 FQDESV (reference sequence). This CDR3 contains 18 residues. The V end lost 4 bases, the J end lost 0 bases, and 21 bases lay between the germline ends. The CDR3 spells CASSSLGRAGGMNTEAFF. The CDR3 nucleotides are TGTGCCAGCAGCTCGTTAGGGAGGGCTGGGGGGATGAACACTGAAGCTTTCTTT.

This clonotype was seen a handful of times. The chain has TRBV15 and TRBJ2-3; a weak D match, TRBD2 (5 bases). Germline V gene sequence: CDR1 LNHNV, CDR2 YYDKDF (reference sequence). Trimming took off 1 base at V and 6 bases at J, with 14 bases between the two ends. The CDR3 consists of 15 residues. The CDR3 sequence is CATSRGTPNTDTQYF. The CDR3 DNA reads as TGTGCCACCAGCAGAGGGACTCCGAATACGGATACGCAGTATTTT.

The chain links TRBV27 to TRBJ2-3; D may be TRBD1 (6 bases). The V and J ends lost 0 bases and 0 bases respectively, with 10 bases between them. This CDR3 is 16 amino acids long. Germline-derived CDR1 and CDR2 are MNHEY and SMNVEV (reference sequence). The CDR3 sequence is CASSLSRGTSTDTQYF. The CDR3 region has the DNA TGTGCCAGCAGTTTATCAAGGGGGACAAGCACAGATACGCAGTATTTT.

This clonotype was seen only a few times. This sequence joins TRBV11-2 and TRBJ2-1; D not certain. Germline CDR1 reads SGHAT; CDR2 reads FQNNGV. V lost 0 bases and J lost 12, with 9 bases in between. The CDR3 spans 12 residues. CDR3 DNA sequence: TGTGCCAGCAGCTTAGAACCCCCGGGGCAGTTCTTC. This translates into CASSLEPPGQFF. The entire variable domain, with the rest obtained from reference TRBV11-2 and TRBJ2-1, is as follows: EAGVAQSPRYKIIEKRQSVAFWCNPISGHATLYWYQQILGQGPKLLIQFQNNGVVDDSQLPKDRFSAERLKGVDSTLKIQPAKLEDSAVYLCASSLEPPGQFFGPGTRLTVL.

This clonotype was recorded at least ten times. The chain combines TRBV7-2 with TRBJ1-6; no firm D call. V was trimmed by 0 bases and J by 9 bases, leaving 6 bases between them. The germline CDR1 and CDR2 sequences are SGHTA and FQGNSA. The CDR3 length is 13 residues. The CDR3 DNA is TGTGCCAGCAGCTTAGCTCCGAGTTCACCCCTCCACTTT. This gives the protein CASSLAPSSPLHF. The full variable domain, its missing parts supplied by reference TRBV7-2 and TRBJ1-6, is GAGVSQSPSNKVTEKGKDVELRCDPISGHTALYWYRQSLGQGLEFLIYFQGNSAPDKSGLPSDRFSAERTGGSVSTLTIQRTQQEDSAVYLCASSLAPSSPLHFGNGTRLTVT.

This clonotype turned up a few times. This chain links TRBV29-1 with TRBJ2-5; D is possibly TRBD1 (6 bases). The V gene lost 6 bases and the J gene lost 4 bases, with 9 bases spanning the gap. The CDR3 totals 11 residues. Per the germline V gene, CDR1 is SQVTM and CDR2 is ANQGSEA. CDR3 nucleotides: TGCAGCGTAACAGGGACAGAGACCCAGTACTTC. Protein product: CSVTGTETQYF.

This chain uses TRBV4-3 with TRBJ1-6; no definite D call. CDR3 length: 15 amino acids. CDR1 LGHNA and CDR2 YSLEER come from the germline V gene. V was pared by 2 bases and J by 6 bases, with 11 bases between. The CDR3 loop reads CASSQQTAGNSPLHF. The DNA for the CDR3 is TGCGCCAGCAGCCAACAAACGGCCGGTAATTCACCCCTCCACTTT.